Listed below are T cell receptor beta chains from one sample, sequenced in a study of T cell responses to AZD1222 COVID-19 vaccine. Using immunoSEQ multiplex PCR, the repertoire was profiled, and TCRdb retains in-frame clones only, with some absent. Among approximately 160,000 clones listed, 90% to 95% were seen once. The specimen comprised peripheral blood, sampled on day 0 of AZD1222 vaccination. The receptors shown here come from an adult in good health. Each CDR3 is given with its conserved first and last residue. Each record gives: CDR3 DNA, CDR3 protein, J gene, V gene, D gene, clone size. A D gene is named only where the DNA matches it firmly. Size values are once, few and many counts, or a class for expanded clones, and some rows have none.

CDR3nt: TGTGCCAGCAGCTCCCTCCAAGGACAGGGCCCCAATTCACCCCTCCACTTT
CDR3aa: CASSSLQGQGPNSPLHF
j_gene: TRBJ1-6
v_gene: TRBV11-2
d_gene: TRBD1
abundance: NA

CDR3nt: TGTGCCAGCAGCTTAGCCCGGGACAGGGCTTACTTC
CDR3aa: CASSLARDRAYF
j_gene: TRBJ1-2
v_gene: TRBV11-3
d_gene: TRBD1
abundance: NA

CDR3nt: TGTGCCACCCGCCTTATGGATGAAAAACTGTTTTTT
CDR3aa: CATRLMDEKLFF
j_gene: TRBJ1-4
v_gene: TRBV6-5
d_gene: NA
abundance: NA

CDR3nt: TGTGCCAGCAGCTTGATCCAGTGGTCCACTGAAGCTTTCTTT
CDR3aa: CASSLIQWSTEAFF
j_gene: TRBJ1-1
v_gene: TRBV11-3
d_gene: NA
abundance: NA

CDR3nt: TGCGCCAGCAGTCGGGACACTTCCTACGAGCAGTACTTC
CDR3aa: CASSRDTSYEQYF
j_gene: TRBJ2-7
v_gene: TRBV4-3
d_gene: NA
abundance: NA

CDR3nt: TGTGCCAGCAGTGAAAGCAGGACCGGTTCACCCCTCCACTTT
CDR3aa: CASSESRTGSPLHF
j_gene: TRBJ1-6
v_gene: TRBV2
d_gene: NA
abundance: NA

CDR3nt: TGTGCCAGCAGTACAGAACGGGGGGGCGGTGAGCAGTTCTTC
CDR3aa: CASSTERGGGEQFF
j_gene: TRBJ2-1
v_gene: TRBV6-2/TRBV6-3
d_gene: TRBD2
abundance: NA

CDR3nt: TGTGCCTGGACCAGGGACAGGAGTCCCGCCTGGGTGAACTATGGCTACACCTTC
CDR3aa: CAWTRDRSPAWVNYGYTF
j_gene: TRBJ1-2
v_gene: TRBV30
d_gene: TRBD1
abundance: once

CDR3nt: TGCAGCGCAGGGACAGGGGGCGGACAGCCCCAGCATTTT
CDR3aa: CSAGTGGGQPQHF
j_gene: TRBJ1-5
v_gene: TRBV29-1
d_gene: TRBD1
abundance: NA

CDR3nt: TGCGCCAGCAGTGGGACGCTGAACACCGGGGAGCTGTTTTTT
CDR3aa: CASSGTLNTGELFF
j_gene: TRBJ2-2
v_gene: TRBV10-1
d_gene: NA
abundance: NA

CDR3nt: TGTGCCAGCAGCGGCAGGGGCGATCAGCCCCAGCATTTT
CDR3aa: CASSGRGDQPQHF
j_gene: TRBJ1-5
v_gene: TRBV7-9
d_gene: NA
abundance: NA

CDR3nt: TGTGCCAGCAGTGAAAGGGACAGCCGCAACTATGGCTACACCTTC
CDR3aa: CASSERDSRNYGYTF
j_gene: TRBJ1-2
v_gene: TRBV6-1
d_gene: TRBD1
abundance: NA

CDR3nt: TGTGCCACAGAAAGGACAGGGGGCACCGGGGAGCTGTTTTTT
CDR3aa: CATERTGGTGELFF
j_gene: TRBJ2-2
v_gene: TRBV24-1
d_gene: TRBD1
abundance: NA

CDR3nt: TGTGCCAGCAGTCCCACCGTTGGGGGTGGCTACACCTTC
CDR3aa: CASSPTVGGGYTF
j_gene: TRBJ1-2
v_gene: TRBV2
d_gene: NA
abundance: once

CDR3nt: TGTGCCAGCAGTTTAATAATGGGACGGGAGGCTTTCTTT
CDR3aa: CASSLIMGREAFF
j_gene: TRBJ1-1
v_gene: TRBV12-3/TRBV12-4
d_gene: NA
abundance: NA

CDR3nt: TGTGCCAGCAGTTTAAACTACAGGGGCCTTACCTATGGCTACACCTTC
CDR3aa: CASSLNYRGLTYGYTF
j_gene: TRBJ1-2
v_gene: TRBV27
d_gene: TRBD1
abundance: NA

CDR3nt: TGTGCCTGGAGTGTAGGCGGTAACACTGAAGCTTTCTTT
CDR3aa: CAWSVGGNTEAFF
j_gene: TRBJ1-1
v_gene: TRBV30
d_gene: NA
abundance: once

CDR3nt: TGTGCCAGCAGTTTAGGGGGACTTCCCTATGGCTACACCTTC
CDR3aa: CASSLGGLPYGYTF
j_gene: TRBJ1-2
v_gene: TRBV27
d_gene: NA
abundance: NA

CDR3nt: TGCGCCAGCAGTGAGATTTGGGTTGAGCAGCCCCAGCATTTT
CDR3aa: CASSEIWVEQPQHF
j_gene: TRBJ1-5
v_gene: TRBV10-2
d_gene: NA
abundance: NA

CDR3nt: TGTGCCAGCCGCACATCTGGCTCACCCCTCCACTTT
CDR3aa: CASRTSGSPLHF
j_gene: TRBJ1-6
v_gene: TRBV11-2
d_gene: NA
abundance: NA

CDR3nt: TGTGCCAGCAGCTTCCGCCACCTCTCGACAGGGGGCTACGAGCAGTACTTC
CDR3aa: CASSFRHLSTGGYEQYF
j_gene: TRBJ2-7
v_gene: TRBV11-3
d_gene: TRBD1
abundance: once

CDR3nt: TGTGCCAGCACCAAAGCGAGTTTCGATGGCTACACCTTC
CDR3aa: CASTKASFDGYTF
j_gene: TRBJ1-2
v_gene: TRBV7-9
d_gene: NA
abundance: NA

CDR3nt: TGTGCCAGCAGCTTCCGCGGGGGCCTCCCTGGAAACACCATATATTTT
CDR3aa: CASSFRGGLPGNTIYF
j_gene: TRBJ1-3
v_gene: TRBV7-2
d_gene: NA
abundance: NA

CDR3nt: TGCGCCAGCAGCCACTTTCAGGGGGCGCACAGCTATGGCTACACCTTC
CDR3aa: CASSHFQGAHSYGYTF
j_gene: TRBJ1-2
v_gene: TRBV4-1
d_gene: TRBD1
abundance: NA

CDR3nt: TGCGCCAGCAGACCCGGTGTATCGGGTCAGCCCCAGCATTTT
CDR3aa: CASRPGVSGQPQHF
j_gene: TRBJ1-5
v_gene: TRBV10-2
d_gene: NA
abundance: NA

CDR3nt: TGTGCCAGCAGCCGAGTCTCTATCAGCCCCCAGCATTTT
CDR3aa: CASSRVSISPQHF
j_gene: TRBJ1-5
v_gene: TRBV5-8
d_gene: NA
abundance: few

CDR3nt: TGTGCCAGCAGTGGGGGCAGTAACACTGAAGCTTTCTTT
CDR3aa: CASSGGSNTEAFF
j_gene: TRBJ1-1
v_gene: TRBV2
d_gene: NA
abundance: NA

CDR3nt: TGTGCCAGCAGTTACTCGGGGCCTAGGGGGAGCACTGAAGCTTTCTTT
CDR3aa: CASSYSGPRGSTEAFF
j_gene: TRBJ1-1
v_gene: TRBV6-5
d_gene: NA
abundance: NA

CDR3nt: TGCGCCGGACGGTGGCGGCAGAGCACAGATACGCAGTATTTT
CDR3aa: CAGRWRQSTDTQYF
j_gene: TRBJ2-3
v_gene: TRBV4-3
d_gene: NA
abundance: NA

CDR3nt: TGTGCCAGTAGTACGGACAGGAGTAACACTGAAGCTTTCTTT
CDR3aa: CASSTDRSNTEAFF
j_gene: TRBJ1-1
v_gene: TRBV19
d_gene: TRBD1
abundance: NA

CDR3nt: TGTGCCAGCAAAGGACCGGGCGAAGGTAGAATCGCTTTCTTT
CDR3aa: CASKGPGEGRIAFF
j_gene: TRBJ1-1
v_gene: TRBV28
d_gene: NA
abundance: once

CDR3nt: TGTGCCAGCAGATCACGGATCTATGGCTACACCTTC
CDR3aa: CASRSRIYGYTF
j_gene: TRBJ1-2
v_gene: TRBV6-5
d_gene: NA
abundance: few

CDR3nt: TGTGCCAGTAGTGTGGTAGGGGGGAACACTGAAGCTTTCTTT
CDR3aa: CASSVVGGNTEAFF
j_gene: TRBJ1-1
v_gene: TRBV19
d_gene: NA
abundance: NA

CDR3nt: TGTGCCAGTAGTCTCTCCCAGGGATACACTGAAGCTTTCTTT
CDR3aa: CASSLSQGYTEAFF
j_gene: TRBJ1-1
v_gene: TRBV19
d_gene: NA
abundance: NA

CDR3nt: TGTGCCAGCAGTGACTCGGCCAGCTCTGGGGCCAACGTCCTGACTTTC
CDR3aa: CASSDSASSGANVLTF
j_gene: TRBJ2-6
v_gene: TRBV6-4
d_gene: NA
abundance: few

CDR3nt: TGTGCCATCATTGCGAGCGGTGAGCAGTTCTTC
CDR3aa: CAIIASGEQFF
j_gene: TRBJ2-1
v_gene: TRBV10-3
d_gene: NA
abundance: once

CDR3nt: TGCGCCAGCAGCCAAGGTGGACTAGCGGGGGACCGGTGGTACGAGCAGTACTTC
CDR3aa: CASSQGGLAGDRWYEQYF
j_gene: TRBJ2-7
v_gene: TRBV4-1
d_gene: TRBD2
abundance: NA

CDR3nt: TGCGCCAGCAGTGAGCCTGACAGGGGGCGAACTGAAGCTTTCTTT
CDR3aa: CASSEPDRGRTEAFF
j_gene: TRBJ1-1
v_gene: TRBV10-2
d_gene: TRBD1
abundance: once